This entry concerns a single T cell receptor beta chain. A much larger clone lies a single base off, so this may be a read error. This specimen comes from a study of tumor-infiltrating lymphocytes in primary liver carcinoma. Across the study: Patients of both sexes were 30 to 69 years old.

The germline V gene encodes CDR1 SEHNR and CDR2 FQNEAQ (reference sequence). CDR3 length equals 14 residues. V was clipped by 8 bases and J by 3 bases; unmatched bases: 9. Reverse transcription of roughly 480 ng total RNA with a constant-region primer produced TCR beta cDNA. Each TCR beta library was derived from three nested multiplex PCR rounds that employed slightly modified ARM-PCR. PCR rounds one and two used TRBV1-TRBV30 forward primers with a C-beta reverse primer for about 11 cycles each. TCRdb recomputed calls from the multiplex PCR reads with MiXCR, one row per CDR3 protein. The sample has fewer than 350,000 distinct CDR3 sequences, approximately 65% seen once. RNA isolated from unsorted whole blood supplied the blood RNA, with germline DNA also extracted. Sampling before surgery obtained about 4 milliliters of peripheral blood.

The clonotype originates from a man aged 40-50 years with primary liver carcinoma and hepatitis B virus infection. The specimen sequenced was peripheral blood. This chain uses TRBV7-9 with TRBJ2-7; 8 bases are a match to TRBD1. Here the CDR3 reads CASQNDRGSYEQYF. The CDR3 DNA follows: TGTGCCAGCCAAAATGACAGGGGAAGCTACGAGCAGTACTTC. The variable domain in full, with the rest retrieved from reference TRBV7-9 and TRBJ2-7, is DTGVSQNPRHKITKRGQNVTFRCDPISEHNRLYWYRQTLGQGPEFLTYFQNEAQLEKSRLLSDRFSAERPKGSFSTLEIQRTEQGDSAMYLCASQNDRGSYEQYFGPGTRLTVT.